This is a list of T cell receptor beta chains from one sample in a study of T cells expressing NK-cell markers. From the 5' RACE reads, TCRdb lists one entry per CDR3 protein and no DNA. Its listing shows about 370,000 distinct CDR3 sequences. The sample consisted of blood T cells: a sorted CD56 or NKG2C T cell subset, CD4+ or CD8+ T cells, or bulk PBMC T cells (not recorded which). The receptor set was obtained from a woman aged 45-65 years in good health. The CDR3 runs from the conserved cysteine through the conserved F or W. The order of the fields is J gene, V gene, CDR3 protein.

J gene: TRBJ2-2
V gene: TRBV29-1
CDR3 protein: CSVGGGPNTGELFF

J gene: TRBJ2-5
V gene: TRBV7-8
CDR3 protein: CASSFSSGGKETQYF

J gene: TRBJ2-5
V gene: TRBV3-1
CDR3 protein: CASSRPGRGPETQYF

J gene: TRBJ2-3
V gene: TRBV9
CDR3 protein: CASSVAGLRTDTQYF

J gene: TRBJ2-3
V gene: TRBV5-5
CDR3 protein: CASSLEGLAVDTQYF

J gene: TRBJ2-5
V gene: TRBV29-1
CDR3 protein: CSVEDERDWETQYF

J gene: TRBJ2-1
V gene: TRBV11-2
CDR3 protein: CASSLDSPGLGVGNEQFF

J gene: TRBJ2-5
V gene: TRBV10-1
CDR3 protein: CASSENIQETQYF

J gene: TRBJ2-1
V gene: TRBV12-5
CDR3 protein: CASGLVLAGGPNEQFF

J gene: TRBJ2-5
V gene: TRBV12-3/TRBV12-4
CDR3 protein: CASNNLAEETQYF

J gene: TRBJ2-2
V gene: TRBV5-1
CDR3 protein: CASSLAWGTTNTGELFF

J gene: TRBJ2-3
V gene: TRBV27
CDR3 protein: CASSWATYTDTQYF

J gene: TRBJ2-3
V gene: TRBV5-1
CDR3 protein: CASSWGQPTADTQYF

J gene: TRBJ2-7
V gene: TRBV7-2
CDR3 protein: CASSLGVEQYF

J gene: TRBJ2-3
V gene: TRBV11-3
CDR3 protein: CASSLVTGTGRTDTQYF

J gene: TRBJ1-1
V gene: TRBV11-3
CDR3 protein: CASSFGAGRRNTEAFF

J gene: TRBJ2-3
V gene: TRBV4-2
CDR3 protein: CASSQDGTSGTTDTQYF

J gene: TRBJ1-1
V gene: TRBV7-9
CDR3 protein: CASSLDLGQNTEAFF

J gene: TRBJ2-7
V gene: TRBV5-5
CDR3 protein: CASSRELAGVSYEQYF

J gene: TRBJ2-7
V gene: TRBV5-6
CDR3 protein: CASSLWLAGANSYEQYF

J gene: TRBJ2-7
V gene: TRBV19
CDR3 protein: CASSSAGAFTYEQYF

J gene: TRBJ2-3
V gene: TRBV18
CDR3 protein: CASSPDNRVGGGTDTQYF

J gene: TRBJ1-1
V gene: TRBV11-2
CDR3 protein: CASSLGPYWGNRNTEAFF

J gene: TRBJ2-7
V gene: TRBV29-1
CDR3 protein: CSVAIGGASYEQYF

J gene: TRBJ2-1
V gene: TRBV6-5
CDR3 protein: CASSYTGTSGYNEQFF

J gene: TRBJ2-1
V gene: TRBV3-1
CDR3 protein: CASSQEPGRQGNEQFF

J gene: TRBJ2-5
V gene: TRBV10-2
CDR3 protein: CASSGGRRETQYF

J gene: TRBJ2-4
V gene: TRBV11-3
CDR3 protein: CASSFDRNIQYF

J gene: TRBJ1-6
V gene: TRBV6-5
CDR3 protein: CASSYGGGSPLHF

J gene: TRBJ2-7
V gene: TRBV20-1
CDR3 protein: CSAASRDLTYEQYF

J gene: TRBJ2-5
V gene: TRBV9
CDR3 protein: CASSPGTSGIRETQYF

J gene: TRBJ2-5
V gene: TRBV7-9
CDR3 protein: CASSPHGSSEYQETQYF

J gene: TRBJ1-2
V gene: TRBV24-1
CDR3 protein: CATGHRDGYTF

J gene: TRBJ2-7
V gene: TRBV29-1
CDR3 protein: CSVGTSGFYEQYF

J gene: TRBJ2-1
V gene: TRBV15
CDR3 protein: CATSTRLASEQFF

J gene: TRBJ1-1
V gene: TRBV5-1
CDR3 protein: CASSLGGGKGAFF

J gene: TRBJ2-3
V gene: TRBV9
CDR3 protein: CASSPRGGKNTDTQYF

J gene: TRBJ1-2
V gene: TRBV6-2/TRBV6-3
CDR3 protein: CASRQQGALYGYTF

J gene: TRBJ2-3
V gene: TRBV20-1
CDR3 protein: CSAIRAGALGDTQYF

J gene: TRBJ2-5
V gene: TRBV12-3/TRBV12-4
CDR3 protein: CASSPETSGIQETQYF